A selection of T cell receptor beta chains follows, all from one sample in a study of identical twins. TCRdb used MiXCR to reprocess the 5' RACE reads, holding one entry per CDR3 protein. The data hold 470,000 or so distinct CDR3 sequences, with roughly a quarter observed a single time. These data are also associated with another study on T cells expressing NK-cell markers.

Source material: CD4+ T cells sorted from blood. The receptors were sampled from a woman under 30 in good health. The CDR3 runs from the conserved cysteine through the conserved F or W. D genes are given only for firm matches. Where a row states a size, it is once, few, many or the class of an expanded clone; other rows omit it.

clone_size	v_call	d_call	j_call	cdr3_nt	cdr3_aa
-	TRBV10-1	-	TRBJ2-1	TGCGCCAGCAGTGGACTCAGGGTTGAAGAGCAGTTCTTC	CASSGLRVEEQFF
few	TRBV5-1	-	TRBJ2-5	TGCGCCAGCAGCTCGGGACCAACCCAAGAGACCCAGTACTTC	CASSSGPTQETQYF
few	TRBV18	-	TRBJ1-2	TGTGCCAGCTCACCACAGGACGGGGAAACTTATGGCTATGGCTACACCTTC	CASSPQDGETYGYGYTF
few	TRBV6-5	-	TRBJ2-5	TGTGCCAGCAGTTACTCATTGGTACGGATTCAAGAGACCCAGTACTTC	CASSYSLVRIQETQYF
-	TRBV20-1	-	TRBJ2-3	TGCAGTGCTGTGGAAGGGCTAGCGACAGATACGCAGTATTTT	CSAVEGLATDTQYF
-	TRBV5-5	-	TRBJ2-5	TGTGCCAGCAGCTTGCGGGCTGATACCAAGGTGACCCAGTACTTC	CASSLRADTKVTQYF
few	TRBV20-1	TRBD2	TRBJ2-3	TGCAGTGCCTTACTAGCGGGGGGCCCAGATACGCAGTATTTT	CSALLAGGPDTQYF
-	TRBV20-1	-	TRBJ2-1	TGCAGTGCTAGTACCCTAGCAGTCTATGAGCAGTTCTTC	CSASTLAVYEQFF
-	TRBV20-1	TRBD2	TRBJ2-4	TGCAGTGTAGGGACTAGCGGGAAAAACATTCAGTACTTC	CSVGTSGKNIQYF
-	TRBV4-2	TRBD1	TRBJ2-1	TGTGCCAGCAGCCAGTCGAAGATCCAGGGGGCCTCCTACAATGAGCAGTTCTTC	CASSQSKIQGASYNEQFF
-	TRBV20-1	-	TRBJ1-5	TGCAGTGCTAGAGGGTACAATCAGCCCCAGCATTTT	CSARGYNQPQHF
-	TRBV3-1	TRBD1	TRBJ2-1	TGTGCCAGCAGCCGGTCCACCTATCCGGGACAGGGTCCCAATGAGCAGTTCTTC	CASSRSTYPGQGPNEQFF
-	TRBV12-3/TRBV12-4	-	TRBJ2-1	TGTGCCAGCAGTCAAACTGAAGAGCAGTTCTTC	CASSQTEEQFF
few	TRBV20-1	TRBD2	TRBJ2-7	TGCAGTGCGGCCGGGACTAGCGGTTCCTACGAGCAGTACTTC	CSAAGTSGSYEQYF
-	TRBV20-1	-	TRBJ1-1	TGCAGTGCTAGCCGGAGGGGGACTGAAGCTTTCTTT	CSASRRGTEAFF
-	TRBV5-1	-	TRBJ2-2	TGCGCCAGCAACTTAGCAGCGAACACCGGGGAGCTGTTTTTT	CASNLAANTGELFF
-	TRBV2	-	TRBJ2-1	TGTGCCTGTTCTCTCCCTAGCGCTGGCTCCTACAATGAGCAGTTCTTC	CACSLPSAGSYNEQFF
-	TRBV6-5	-	TRBJ1-1	TGTGCCAGCAGTTTGAGCGGACAATTTGAAGCTTTCTTT	CASSLSGQFEAFF
few	TRBV2	-	TRBJ2-5	TGTGCCAGCAGTGAACAGAGAGAGACCCAGTACTTC	CASSEQRETQYF
-	TRBV28	TRBD2	TRBJ2-3	TGTGCCAGCACCGCTAGCGGGGGAAGGGATACGCAGTATTTT	CASTASGGRDTQYF
-	TRBV12-3/TRBV12-4	TRBD2	TRBJ2-1	TGTGCCAGCAGTTTAGGGGGACTAGCGGGAGGGAATGAGCAGTTCTTC	CASSLGGLAGGNEQFF
-	TRBV18	TRBD1	TRBJ2-7	TGTGCCAGCTCGCTCGAACCGGGACAGGGCACCGAGCAGTACTTC	CASSLEPGQGTEQYF
-	TRBV20-1	TRBD1	TRBJ2-5	TGCAGTGCTTCGGACAGGGGAGAGACCCAGTACTTC	CSASDRGETQYF
-	TRBV14	-	TRBJ2-6	TGTGCCAGCAGCACTTGGGCCACTGGGGCCAACGTCCTGACTTTC	CASSTWATGANVLTF
-	TRBV5-1	TRBD2	TRBJ2-1	TGCGCCAGCAGCTTGACTTTAGTGACTAGCGGGAGCTACAATGAGCAGTTCTTC	CASSLTLVTSGSYNEQFF
-	TRBV5-6	-	TRBJ2-6	TGTGCCAGCCGCAGACAACTGCACTCTGGGGCCAACGTCCTGACTTTC	CASRRQLHSGANVLTF
-	TRBV20-1	-	TRBJ1-4	TGCAGTGCGAACCGGGCCACAACTAATGAAAAACTGTTTTTT	CSANRATTNEKLFF
-	TRBV20-1	-	TRBJ2-1	TGCAGTGCTGACTCCCGGGGGTCCTACAATGAGCAGTTCTTC	CSADSRGSYNEQFF
-	TRBV10-3	-	TRBJ2-5	TGTGCCATCAGCTCTTATGTAAAAGAGACCCAGTACTTC	CAISSYVKETQYF
few	TRBV7-9	-	TRBJ2-6	TGTGCCAGCAGCTTAACCACCGGGGCCAACGTCCTGACTTTC	CASSLTTGANVLTF
-	TRBV11-3	TRBD1	TRBJ1-1	TGTGCCAGCAGCGGTCGGACAGGGAGGAACACTGAAGCTTTCTTT	CASSGRTGRNTEAFF
few	TRBV10-3	-	TRBJ1-2	TGTGCCATCAGTGCCCCAGGCGGCTACACCTTC	CAISAPGGYTF
-	TRBV5-4	-	TRBJ1-2	TGTGCCAGCAGCATACCTACGGGGGGTCCCTATGGCTACACCTTC	CASSIPTGGPYGYTF
many	TRBV3-1	-	TRBJ2-2	TGTGCCAGCTTACAGTCTAGGACCGGGGAGCTGTTTTTT	CASLQSRTGELFF
many	TRBV4-2	-	TRBJ1-5	TGTGCCAGCAGCCAAGGGACAGGCAATCAGCCCCAGCATTTT	CASSQGTGNQPQHF
few	TRBV6-2/TRBV6-3	TRBD2	TRBJ2-5	TGTGCCAGCAGTTACTCTGCCGGGACTAGCGGAGTTCAAGAGACCCAGTACTTC	CASSYSAGTSGVQETQYF
-	TRBV10-1	TRBD2	TRBJ2-7	TGCGCCAGCAGTAGCAGCGGGGTCATATCGGAGCAGTACTTC	CASSSSGVISEQYF
-	TRBV20-1	TRBD1	TRBJ2-5	TGCAGTTGCCCACTGACAGGGCAAGAGACCCAGTACTTC	CSCPLTGQETQYF
-	TRBV6-5	-	TRBJ2-7	TGTGCCAGCAGTTACGGGGGGGACAGTATCTACGAGCAGTACTTC	CASSYGGDSIYEQYF
-	TRBV7-6	-	TRBJ2-2	TGTGCCAGCAGCATTAGGTCGGGGACCGGGGAGCTGTTTTTT	CASSIRSGTGELFF
few	TRBV6-5	-	TRBJ1-2	TGTGCCAGCAGTTACGAAGGGAGATATGGCTACACCTTC	CASSYEGRYGYTF
-	TRBV20-1	-	TRBJ1-5	TGCAGTGCTAGGCGGGGGCAGAGGAATCAGCCCCAGCATTTT	CSARRGQRNQPQHF
-	TRBV10-3	TRBD1	TRBJ2-7	TGTGCCATCAGTAATATTAGGACAGGGACCTACGAGCAGTACTTC	CAISNIRTGTYEQYF
once	TRBV7-9	TRBD2	TRBJ2-2	TGTGCCAGCAGCCGGCAGACTATCGGGAGGTCCGGGGAGCTGTTTTTT	CASSRQTIGRSGELFF